These T cell receptor beta chains were read from a single sample in a study of T cells in tuberculosis. Measured with immunoSEQ multiplex PCR; TCRdb has only the in-frame clones, and not every one. Of some 31,000 clones listed, approximately 90% are singletons. The source was PBMCs, collected at tuberculosis diagnosis. Every receptor here comes from an adult with tuberculosis. Each CDR3 is given with its conserved first and last residue. A D gene is named only where the DNA matches it firmly. Size is omitted from some rows. Given values are once, few, many or a class for expanded clones.

V	D	size	J	length	DNA	CDR3
TRBV5-1	.	.	TRBJ2-3	19	TGCGCCAGCAGCTTGGCCGGAGGGACAGAGGGGTTGGTCACAGATACGCAGTATTTT	CASSLAGGTEGLVTDTQYF
TRBV10-3	TRBD1	.	TRBJ1-1	15	TGTGCCATCAGCCAAACCGGGACAGTGGACACTGAAGCTTTCTTT	CAISQTGTVDTEAFF
TRBV11-2	TRBD2	.	TRBJ2-5	14	TGTGCCAGCAGCTTTACCGGAGGCGGGGGGGGTCCGTACTTC	CASSFTGGGGGPYF
TRBV28	.	.	TRBJ1-3	15	TGTGCCAGCAGTCCCCCCCAGGAAGCTGGAAACACCATATATTTT	CASSPPQEAGNTIYF
TRBV7-6	TRBD2	.	TRBJ2-3	16	TGTGCCAGCAGCTTAGCTACTAGCGTTGGCACAGATACGCAGTATTTT	CASSLATSVGTDTQYF
TRBV5-6	.	.	TRBJ1-4	16	TGTGCCAGCAGCTTGGCCCAGGCGACAACTAATGAAAAACTGTTTTTT	CASSLAQATTNEKLFF
TRBV11-3	.	.	TRBJ2-3	13	TGTGCCAGCAGGGACAGAGAAACAGATACGCAGTATTTT	CASRDRETDTQYF
TRBV7-3	.	.	TRBJ2-1	14	TGTGCCAGCAGCTTAGGGAGCTCCTACAATGAGCAGTTCTTC	CASSLGSSYNEQFF
TRBV12-5	.	.	TRBJ2-2	15	TGTGCTAGTGGTTCCCTTGGCGGGGTTGACGGGGAGCTGTTTTTT	CASGSLGGVDGELFF
TRBV25-1	TRBD1	.	TRBJ2-1	15	TGTGCCAGAATGGGGGGGACAGGGGAGGACAATGAGCAGTTCTTC	CARMGGTGEDNEQFF
TRBV6-5	TRBD1	.	TRBJ2-3	15	TGTGCCAGCAGTCCGGGACAGGGGGCAACAGATACGCAGTATTTT	CASSPGQGATDTQYF
TRBV29-1	TRBD1	.	TRBJ2-7	15	TGCAGCGCCATAGTCCGGGACAGGGGTAACAACGAGCAGTACTTC	CSAIVRDRGNNEQYF
TRBV6-5	.	.	TRBJ2-7	15	TGTGCCAGCGGATTCCGGGACACCGTTCTGAACGAGCAGTACTTC	CASGFRDTVLNEQYF
TRBV7-7	.	.	TRBJ2-3	16	TGTGCCAGCAGCGACAGTGCACACACTAGCACAGATACGCAGTATTTT	CASSDSAHTSTDTQYF
TRBV29-1	.	few	TRBJ1-1	10	TGCAGCGTTGTGGCCACTGAAGCTTTCTTT	CSVVATEAFF
TRBV19	TRBD1	.	TRBJ2-5	17	TGTGCCAGTAGTATACCGGGACAGGGGGGTTTGAGAGAGACCCAGTACTTC	CASSIPGQGGLRETQYF
TRBV29-1	TRBD1	.	TRBJ2-1	15	TGCAGCGTTGAAAAAGGGGGACAGGGGTTCCGAGAGCAGTTCTTC	CSVEKGGQGFREQFF
TRBV7-3	.	.	TRBJ1-2	13	TGTGCCAGCAGCTTAGGGAGGGAAGATGGCTACACCTTC	CASSLGREDGYTF
TRBV5-1	.	.	TRBJ2-3	16	TGCGCCAGCAGCTTGGGGCCTAGCGACTTCACAGATACGCAGTATTTT	CASSLGPSDFTDTQYF
TRBV30	TRBD1	.	TRBJ1-1	13	TGTGCCTGGACTATAGGGGGCGTCACTGAAGCTTTCTTT	CAWTIGGVTEAFF
TRBV21-1	.	.	TRBJ1-6	19	TGTGCCAGCAGCACCCCCGGGACAGTGGCCGACATTTATAATTCACCCCTCCACTTT	CASSTPGTVADIYNSPLHF
TRBV28	.	.	TRBJ1-4	15	TGTGCCAGCAGCCGCTTTGGGGCAGAAAATGAAAAACTGTTTTTT	CASSRFGAENEKLFF
TRBV7-2	TRBD1	.	TRBJ1-5	14	TGTGCCAGCAGCTTAAAAACAGGGGTCCAGCCCCAGCATTTT	CASSLKTGVQPQHF
TRBV11-2	.	.	TRBJ2-7	14	TGTGCCAGCAGCGCCGGGTCTTTCTCGAGGGAGCAGTACTTC	CASSAGSFSREQYF
TRBV6-5	TRBD2	.	TRBJ2-1	16	TGTGCCAGCAGTTACTGGAGCGGGGGGGCAATGGGTGAGCAGTTCTTC	CASSYWSGGAMGEQFF
TRBV6-4	.	few	TRBJ2-1	13	TGTGCCAGCAGTAAAGGAGACCTAGGTGAGCAGTTCTTC	CASSKGDLGEQFF
TRBV27	TRBD2	.	TRBJ2-2	18	TGTGCCAGCAGTTTAGGGGTTAGCGGGGGGGCTCGCACCGGGGAGCTGTTTTTT	CASSLGVSGGARTGELFF
TRBV5-1	.	.	TRBJ2-5	13	TGCGCCAGCACCCTCAGGCTCCAAGAGACCCAGTACTTC	CASTLRLQETQYF
TRBV7-2	TRBD2	.	TRBJ2-1	16	TGTGCCAGCAGCTTAGTCGGGACTAGCGGGTACAATGAGCAGTTCTTC	CASSLVGTSGYNEQFF
TRBV19	TRBD1	.	TRBJ2-2	19	TGTGCCAGTAGTATAAGTGGGACAGGGGGCGTATTGGACACCGGGGAGCTGTTTTTT	CASSISGTGGVLDTGELFF
TRBV13	.	.	TRBJ1-1	16	TGTGCCAGCAGCTTAGGAGTCGGCGGGCGGAACACTGAAGCTTTCTTT	CASSLGVGGRNTEAFF
TRBV27	TRBD1	.	TRBJ2-7	16	TGTGCCAGCAGTTCCATCGACAGGGGGCGGACGGGCGAGCAGTACTTC	CASSSIDRGRTGEQYF
TRBV5-6	.	.	TRBJ2-3	14	TGTGCCAGCAGCTTGGGAGCAGGGCCAGATACGCAGTATTTT	CASSLGAGPDTQYF
TRBV7-2	.	.	TRBJ2-2	14	TGTGCCAGCAGCTTAGACAGAGACACCGGGGAGCTGTTTTTT	CASSLDRDTGELFF
TRBV2	TRBD1	.	TRBJ2-7	12	TGTGCCAGCACCGAGGGACAGGGCATGGGGTACTTC	CASTEGQGMGYF
TRBV7-3	.	.	TRBJ2-3	14	TGTGCCAGCAGCCAAGGGCTAGCCACAGATACGCAGTATTTT	CASSQGLATDTQYF
TRBV10-1	TRBD2	.	TRBJ2-1	18	TGCGCCAGCAGTGAGTCCGCGTGGGCTAGCGGGGGGGACAATGAGCAGTTCTTC	CASSESAWASGGDNEQFF
TRBV19	TRBD2	.	TRBJ2-2	16	TGTGCCAGTAGTCAGACTAGCGGGGGGAACACCGGGGAGCTGTTTTTT	CASSQTSGGNTGELFF
TRBV11-3	TRBD2	.	TRBJ2-1	16	TGTGCCAGCAGCAGTAGGGCGGGGGAAACATACAATGAGCAGTTCTTC	CASSSRAGETYNEQFF
TRBV6-5	.	.	TRBJ2-2	13	TGTGCCAGCATGGCGAGGCAGTCCGGGGAGCTGTTTTTT	CASMARQSGELFF
TRBV19	.	.	TRBJ2-1	16	TGTGCCAGTATGTCCATAGGTGGCGGATCCTACAATGAGCAGTTCTTC	CASMSIGGGSYNEQFF